The TCR beta chain under discussion was sequenced for a study of blood T cell repertoires in COVID-19. Looking at the study overall: Both acute and convalescent COVID-19 samples were obtained from the United States, Italy and Spain. PBMCs, B-cell-depleted T cells, or T cells were the source of the cDNA or gDNA that made up the material.

Profiled with immunoSEQ multiplex PCR; TCRdb holds only in-frame clones, not every one. The sample contains hundreds of thousands of clones, about 89% of which appear only once. Individuals aged about 18 to 89 years were recruited from around 22 US areas. Cohort 3 recovery required two negative PCRs, clearance, or symptom resolution. Germline CDR1 reads SNHLY; CDR2 reads FYNNEI. The CDR3 consists of 17 residues. J lost 2 bases, V lost 4 bases, and 10 bases had no gene match. This TCR was recovered from a man aged 40-55 years who had recovered from COVID-19. Sequenced sample: PBMCs or T cells enriched from blood (not recorded which). The V gene is TRBV2, the J gene TRBJ1-2; 10 bases are a match to TRBD1. CDR3 residues: CASSGTTGTGVNYGYTF. The CDR3, as DNA: TGTGCCAGCAGTGGGACAACCGGGACAGGGGTGAACTATGGCTACACCTTC.